This TCR beta chain was retrieved from a study of blood T cells in healthy people across ages. Findings and caveats of the study: Changes seen in expanded clonotypes were possibly confounded by donor CMV status left unknown.

Alongside a J-beta primer mix, a sample-barcoded 5' primer served in a second PCR lasting about 7 to 12 cycles. Using its own MiXCR run on the 5' RACE reads, TCRdb lists one record per CDR3 protein. The sample holds fewer than 1,200,000 distinct CDR3 sequences, less than 25% seen once. With regard to this clonotype: Antigen unknown.

There are 15 residues in the CDR3. CDR1 DFQATT and CDR2 SNEGSKA come from the germline V gene (reference sequence). These data also formed part of another study, on T cells of mothers and their children.

The sample taken for sequencing was blood. The clonotype comes from a girl aged 2 to 9 in good health. The genes are TRBV20-1 and TRBJ2-5, with 7 bases that match TRBD2. The assigned J gene may be wrong: the sequence end matches TRBJ2-1 better. CDR3 region: CSARGFGGVYNEQFF. The CDR3 nucleotides read TGCAGTGCTAGGGGTTTTGGGGGGGTTTACAATGAGCAGTTCTTC.